The 10 T cell receptor beta chains given below trace back to one sample, sequenced in a study of early T cells in non-severe SARS-CoV-2 infection. One entry per CDR3 protein, called by TCRdb with MiXCR from the 5' RACE reads. The sample contains some 41,000 distinct CDR3 sequences, roughly 23% of which appear only once. The sample here was whole blood, taken at baseline. These receptors were taken from an adult who was a healthcare worker with PCR-confirmed SARS-CoV-2 infection or an uninfected control (not recorded which).

This clonotype was seen only a few times. This rearrangement joins TRBV27 to TRBJ1-2; D uncertain. The CDR3 contains 12 residues. The V gene lost 7 bases and the J gene lost 4 bases, with 10 bases spanning the gap. Looked up from germline, CDR1 is MNHEY and CDR2 is SMNVEV (reference sequence). CDR3 residues: CASTGQSYGYTF. The CDR3 nucleotides are TGTGCCAGCACCGGGCAGAGCTATGGCTACACCTTC.

The rearrangement joins TRBV7-6 to TRBJ2-2, with 14 bases matching TRBD2. V was clipped by 7 bases and J by 10 bases; unmatched bases: 14. This CDR3 has 17 amino acids. Germline V gene sequence: CDR1 SGHVS, CDR2 FNYEAQ. The CDR3 coding sequence is TGTGCCAGCATTGGGACTAGCGGGGGTCATGTTGGAGTGGAGCTGTTTTTT. Translation gives CASIGTSGGHVGVELFF.

This sequence joins TRBV5-4 and TRBJ2-7, with 10 bases aligning to TRBD2. CDR3 length equals 16 residues. V lost 4 bases, J lost 0 bases, and 7 bases stayed unmatched. CDR1 SGHNT and CDR2 YYREEE come from the germline V gene (reference sequence). CDR3 coding DNA: TGTGCCAGCAGCCCGGGGGGGACTAGCGCCTCCTACGAGCAGTACTTC. This translates into CASSPGGTSASYEQYF. Full variable domain (remainder filled in from reference TRBV5-4 and TRBJ2-7): ETGVTQSPTHLIKTRGQQVTLRCSSQSGHNTVSWYQQALGQGPQFIFQYYREEENGRGNFPPRFSGLQFPNYSSELNVNALELDDSALYLCASSPGGTSASYEQYFGPGTRLTVT.

This clonotype turned up a few times. This chain uses TRBV5-5 with TRBJ2-2; no firm D call. Germline V gene sequence: CDR1 SGHKS, CDR2 YYEKEE (reference sequence). Deletions cut 0 bases from V and 1 base from J, with 7 bases between. This CDR3 comprises 15 residues. CDR3 loop: CASSLGLWNTGELFF. CDR3 DNA sequence: TGTGCCAGCAGCTTGGGACTTTGGAACACCGGGGAGCTGTTTTTT.

This clonotype was counted between two and nine times. CDR3 DNA sequence: TGTGCCAGCAGAAGCCCGAGGGATGAGCAGTTCTTC. Protein product: CASRSPRDEQFF. The V call is TRBV12-3 or TRBV12-4, the J call TRBJ2-1; tentative D call: TRBD2 (5 bases). This CDR3 has 12 residues. The V and J ends lost 6 bases and 8 bases respectively, with 11 bases between them.

The chain has TRBV6-5 and TRBJ2-3, with D tentatively TRBD2 (7 bases). CDR1 and CDR2 from the germline V gene are MNHEY and SVGAGI. V lost 0 bases to trimming and J lost 0 bases, with 16 bases between them. The CDR3 contains 18 residues. CDR3 coding DNA: TGTGCCAGCAGTTACTCAGGGTCGGGGGGCTTTAGCACAGATACGCAGTATTTT. Translation: CASSYSGSGGFSTDTQYF.

In this sample, this clonotype turned up a few times. The chain joins TRBV12-3 or TRBV12-4 to TRBJ2-4; D gene uncertain. Trimming took 2 bases from V and 0 from J, leaving 11 bases between them. CDR3 length: 16 amino acids. The CDR3 region is CASSLHPVLAKNIQYF. CDR3 nucleotides: TGTGCCAGCAGTTTACACCCCGTCCTAGCCAAAAACATTCAGTACTTC.

V is TRBV4-3 and J is TRBJ1-3; D is ambiguous. CDR1 is LGHNA and CDR2 is YSLEER in the germline V gene. The V end lost 1 base, the J end lost 7 bases, and 8 bases lay between the germline ends. This CDR3 has 13 amino acids. CDR3: CASSQVAGNTIYF. CDR3 DNA sequence: TGCGCCAGCAGCCAAGTAGCGGGGAACACCATATATTTT.

CDR3 region: CASSPAKGTNEKLFF. The CDR3 DNA reads TGTGCCAGCAGCCCTGCGAAGGGAACTAATGAAAAACTGTTTTTT. The chain links TRBV12-3 or TRBV12-4 to TRBJ1-4; no clear D. The CDR3 contains 15 residues. V shed 6 bases and J shed 1 base, with 12 bases lying between them.

The chain employs TRBV27 and TRBJ1-2; 8 bases line up with TRBD1. Germline V gene lookup returns CDR1 MNHEY and CDR2 SMNVEV (reference sequence). Losses at the gene ends were 8 bases for V and 5 bases for J; bases not matched to a gene: 7. This CDR3 comprises 13 residues. DNA for the CDR3: TGTGCCAGCGCGGTAGGACAGGGATATGGCTACACCTTC. It is translated as CASAVGQGYGYTF.